This TCR beta chain was captured in a study of regulatory T cells in long-lasting Graves disease. This CDR3 spans 14 amino acids. V lost 9 bases, J lost 2 bases, and 13 bases lay in between. Germline V lookup: CDR1 KGHDR, CDR2 SFDVKD. Study observations and caveats: Sharing of public clonotypes was greater in persistent patients (about 2,700) than in new patients (around 880). Newly diagnosed disease favored TRBV20-1 and TRBJ2-1 over persistent disease. Peripheral blood alone, not thyroid tissue, underwent study. Persistent Graves' patients showed a TCR diversity that was lower than that of newly diagnosed ones.

This clonotype was recorded a few times. As yet, its antigen is unknown. Described time point: persistent/refractory GD, antithyroid drugs over 5 years with positive TRAb. RNA from PBMCs was the source of the TCR library. Sequencing libraries for TCR beta were prepared with iRepertoire HTBI primers and Arm-PCR of CDR3 regions. In TCRdb, the multiplex PCR reads were re-called with MiXCR into one record per CDR3 protein. This sample has some 340,000 distinct CDR3 sequences, with 20% to 25% found just once. The gene calls are TRBV24-1 and TRBJ2-1; unclear D gene. The source was peripheral blood mononuclear cells (PBMCs), collected when the disease was refractory, from a patient treated with antithyroid drugs. The sequence was collected from a woman aged 40 to 50 with Graves disease. The CDR3: CATSATPAYNEQFF. CDR3 sequence (DNA): TGTGCCACCTCCGCTACACCAGCCTACAATGAGCAGTTCTTC.